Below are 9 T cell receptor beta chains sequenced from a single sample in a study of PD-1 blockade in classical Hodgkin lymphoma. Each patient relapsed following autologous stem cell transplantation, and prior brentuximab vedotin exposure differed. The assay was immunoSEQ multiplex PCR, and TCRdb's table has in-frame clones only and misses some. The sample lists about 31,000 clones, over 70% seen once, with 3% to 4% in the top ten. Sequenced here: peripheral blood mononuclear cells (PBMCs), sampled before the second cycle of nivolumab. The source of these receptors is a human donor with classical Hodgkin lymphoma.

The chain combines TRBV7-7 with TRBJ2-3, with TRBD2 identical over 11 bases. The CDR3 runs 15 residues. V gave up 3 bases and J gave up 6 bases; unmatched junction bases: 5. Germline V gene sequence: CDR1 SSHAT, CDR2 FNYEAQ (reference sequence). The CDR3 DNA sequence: TGTGCCAGCAGCTTTAGCGGGGGGGCCGGGGATACGCAGTATTTT. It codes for CASSFSGGAGDTQYF.

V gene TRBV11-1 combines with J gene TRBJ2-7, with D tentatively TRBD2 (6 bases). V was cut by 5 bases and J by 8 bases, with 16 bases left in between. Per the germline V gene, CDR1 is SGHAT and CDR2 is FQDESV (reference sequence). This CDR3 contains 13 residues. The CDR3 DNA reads TGTGCCAGCAGCCCCGGGACTGCCCTGAAGCAGTACTTC. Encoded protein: CASSPGTALKQYF.

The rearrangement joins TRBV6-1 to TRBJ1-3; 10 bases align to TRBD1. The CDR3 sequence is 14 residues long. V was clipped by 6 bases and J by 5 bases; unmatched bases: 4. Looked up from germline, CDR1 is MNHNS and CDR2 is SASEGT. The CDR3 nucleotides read TGTGCCAGCAGGGAGACAGGGGGCCGAAACACCATATATTTT. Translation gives CASRETGGRNTIYF.

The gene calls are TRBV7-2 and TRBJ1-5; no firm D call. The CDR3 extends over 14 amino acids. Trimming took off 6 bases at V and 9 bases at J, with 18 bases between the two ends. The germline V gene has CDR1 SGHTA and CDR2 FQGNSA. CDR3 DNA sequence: TGTGCCAGCAGTGCTGGGCGGACTGCGGGGCCCCAGCATTTT. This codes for CASSAGRTAGPQHF.

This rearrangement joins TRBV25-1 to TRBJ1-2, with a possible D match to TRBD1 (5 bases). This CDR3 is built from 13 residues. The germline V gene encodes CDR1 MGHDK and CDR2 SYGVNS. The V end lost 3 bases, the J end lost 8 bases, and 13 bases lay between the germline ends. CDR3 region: CASSEGPKYGYTF. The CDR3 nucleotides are TGTGCCAGCAGTGAGGGGCCCAAATACGGCTACACCTTC.

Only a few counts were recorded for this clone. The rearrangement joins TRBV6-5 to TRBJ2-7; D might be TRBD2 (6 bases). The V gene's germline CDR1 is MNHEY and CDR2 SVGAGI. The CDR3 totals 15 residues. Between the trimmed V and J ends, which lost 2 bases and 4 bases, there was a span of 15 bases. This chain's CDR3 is CASSYVAVGAYEQYF. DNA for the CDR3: TGTGCCAGCAGTTACGTAGCGGTAGGGGCTTACGAGCAGTACTTC.

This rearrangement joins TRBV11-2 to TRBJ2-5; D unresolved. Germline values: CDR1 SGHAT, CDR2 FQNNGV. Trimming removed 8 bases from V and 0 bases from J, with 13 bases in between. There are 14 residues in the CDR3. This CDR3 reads CASRSSAYQETQYF. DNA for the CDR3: TGTGCCAGCCGGTCCTCTGCGTACCAAGAGACCCAGTACTTC. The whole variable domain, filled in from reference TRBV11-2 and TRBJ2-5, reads EAGVAQSPRYKIIEKRQSVAFWCNPISGHATLYWYQQILGQGPKLLIQFQNNGVVDDSQLPKDRFSAERLKGVDSTLKIQPAKLEDSAVYLCASRSSAYQETQYFGPGTRLLVL.

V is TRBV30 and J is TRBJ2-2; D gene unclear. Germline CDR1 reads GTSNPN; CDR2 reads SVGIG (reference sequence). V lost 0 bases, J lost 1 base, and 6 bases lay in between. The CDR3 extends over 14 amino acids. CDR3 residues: CAWSVLVNTGELFF. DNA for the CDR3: TGTGCCTGGAGTGTATTGGTGAACACCGGGGAGCTGTTTTTT.

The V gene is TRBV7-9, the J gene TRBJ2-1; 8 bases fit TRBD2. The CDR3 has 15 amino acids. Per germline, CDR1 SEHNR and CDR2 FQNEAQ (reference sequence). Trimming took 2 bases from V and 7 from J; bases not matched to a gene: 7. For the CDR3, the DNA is TGTGCCAGCAGCTTAAGGAGCGGGAGTAAAAATGAGCAGTTCTTC. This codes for CASSLRSGSKNEQFF.